These 19 T cell receptor beta chains originate from one sample sequenced in a study of blood T cell repertoires in COVID-19. The table came from immunoSEQ multiplex PCR; TCRdb's copy has only in-frame clones and leaves some out. The table includes 70,000 to 80,000 clones, approximately 80% detected once. What was sequenced was peripheral blood. The receptors come from a human donor in a cohort sampled during active COVID-19.

J is TRBJ1-5 and V is TRBV2; D unresolved. V was clipped by 0 bases and J by 7 bases, with 10 bases between them. From germline, CDR1 is SNHLY and CDR2 FYNNEI. The CDR3 sequence is 14 residues long. The CDR3 DNA reads TGTGCCAGCAGTGAAGCGCTTCCTACCCAGCCCCAGCATTTT. Translation gives CASSEALPTQPQHF.

The chain has TRBV30 and TRBJ2-1; the match to TRBD2 covers 11 bases. After removal of 1 base from V and 7 bases from J, the junction contained 6 bases not matched to a gene. The V gene's germline CDR1 is GTSNPN and CDR2 SVGIG (reference sequence). This CDR3 spans 15 amino acids. This CDR3 reads CAWSGLAGRRNEQFF. In DNA form, the CDR3 reads TGTGCCTGGAGTGGACTAGCGGGACGTCGAAATGAGCAGTTCTTC.

The CDR3 protein is CAWSLTPPGTGNTIYF. DNA of the CDR3: TGTGCCTGGAGCTTAACCCCCCCCGGGACTGGAAACACCATATATTTT. The V call is TRBV30, the J call TRBJ1-3; D remains ambiguous. Germline-derived CDR1 and CDR2 are GTSNPN and SVGIG (reference sequence). Trimming took off 3 bases at V and 2 bases at J, with 17 bases between the two ends. The CDR3 totals 16 residues.

This clone was detected only once. This chain uses TRBV6-2 or TRBV6-3 with TRBJ1-1; 9 bases map to TRBD1. V lost 0 bases and J lost 0; bases outside the gene matches: 5. Germline lookup yields CDR1 MNHEY and CDR2 SVGEGT. The CDR3 has 17 residues. CDR3 in DNA: TGTGCCAGCAGTTACTCCGACAGGGGGGCCTTGAACACTGAAGCTTTCTTT. Translating it yields CASSYSDRGALNTEAFF.

The chain employs TRBV5-1 and TRBJ2-1; D might be TRBD2 (5 bases). Trimming removed 4 bases at V and 0 bases at J, with 8 bases between. Germline CDR1 SGHRS, CDR2 YFSETQ. This CDR3 comprises 14 residues. CDR3 residues: CASSRDSSYNEQFF. CDR3 coding DNA: TGCGCCAGCAGCCGGGATAGCTCCTACAATGAGCAGTTCTTC.

V usage is TRBV6-5 and J usage is TRBJ1-1, with 7 bases fitting TRBD1. Germline trimming cut 4 bases from V and 4 bases from J; bases unmatched to any gene: 0. CDR1 MNHEY and CDR2 SVGAGI come from the germline V gene. The CDR3 extends over 12 amino acids. The chain's CDR3 is CASSSGGTEAFF. DNA of the CDR3: TGTGCCAGCAGTTCAGGGGGCACTGAAGCTTTCTTT.

The genes are TRBV7-3 and TRBJ2-1; D is ambiguous. There are 15 residues in the CDR3. Per germline, CDR1 SGHTA and CDR2 FQGTGA. V lost 3 bases to trimming and J lost 2 bases, with 11 bases between them. CDR3 DNA sequence: TGTGCCAGCAGCTTCAAATCTAGTACCTACAATGAGCAGTTCTTC. Translated, it gives CASSFKSSTYNEQFF.

This clone was found a few times. For the CDR3, the DNA is TGTGCCAGCAGCCGCGGTGGGACAGGGGACCATCAGCCCCAGCATTTT. Protein product: CASSRGGTGDHQPQHF. The chain couples TRBV3-1 (or the pseudogene TRBV3-2) to TRBJ1-5; 10 bases fit TRBD1. The CDR3 length is 16 residues. V gave up 4 bases and J gave up 5 bases; unmatched junction bases: 8. CDR1 and CDR2 from the germline V gene are LGHDT and YNNKEL (reference sequence).

The rearrangement links TRBV6-1 to TRBJ2-7, with TRBD1 matching over 7 bases. Trimming cost V 0 bases and J 5 bases; bases outside gene matches: 4. Germline V gene lookup returns CDR1 MNHNS and CDR2 SASEGT. The CDR3 loop spans 14 amino acids. DNA of the CDR3: TGTGCCAGCAGTGAAGCGGGACAGATTGACGAGCAGTACTTC. Translating it yields CASSEAGQIDEQYF.

The chain combines TRBV13 with TRBJ1-6; the match to TRBD1 covers 10 bases. CDR1 and CDR2 from the germline V gene are PRHDT and FYEKMQ (reference sequence). Trimming cost V 5 bases and J 10 bases; bases outside gene matches: 8. CDR3 size: 15 residues. The CDR3 protein is CASSRTTGGYSPLHF. CDR3 nucleotides: TGTGCCAGCAGCCGAACGACAGGGGGCTACTCACCCCTCCACTTT.

This clone was counted between two and nine times. The chain's CDR3 is CASSQAGGRAADTQYF. The CDR3 DNA reads as TGCGCCAGCAGCCAAGCTGGCGGGAGGGCCGCAGATACGCAGTATTTT. The chain recombines TRBV4-3 with TRBJ2-3; the match to TRBD2 covers 9 bases. The CDR3 totals 16 residues. Germline V CDR1 and CDR2: LGHNA, YSLEER. V was pared by 1 base and J by 4 bases, with 6 bases of the junction left unmatched.

J is TRBJ2-7 and V is TRBV11-2, with 8 bases matching TRBD2. Germline loops: CDR1 SGHAT, CDR2 FQNNGV. CDR3 length equals 14 residues. Trimming removed 1 base from V and 4 bases from J; junction bases left unmatched: 3. The DNA of the CDR3 is TGTGCCAGCAGCTTAGGCAGCGGGGGATACGAGCAGTACTTC. Protein sequence: CASSLGSGGYEQYF.

The chain joins TRBV11-3 to TRBJ1-6; 7 nucleotides agree with TRBD1. V lost 6 bases, J lost 10 bases, and 9 bases stayed unmatched. The CDR3 contains 14 residues. Germline loops: CDR1 SGHNT, CDR2 YENEEA. The CDR3 nucleotides are TGTGCCAGCAGGTTACAGGGGAAGAGGTCACCCCTCCACTTT. The encoded protein is CASRLQGKRSPLHF. Full variable domain (missing parts from reference TRBV11-3 and TRBJ1-6): EAGVVQSPRYKIIEKKQPVAFWCNPISGHNTLYWYLQNLGQGPELLIRYENEEAVDDSQLPKDRFSAERLKGVDSTLKIQPAELGDSAVYLCASRLQGKRSPLHFGNGTRLTVT.

V is TRBV2 and J is TRBJ1-2; D is unresolved. The CDR3 is made up of 13 amino acids. Germline V gene data show CDR1 as SNHLY and CDR2 as FYNNEI. The germline V and J ends were trimmed by 1 base and 5 bases, with 8 bases remaining between them. The CDR3 DNA reads as TGTGCCAGCAGTGAAGAGGCAGGTTATGGCTACACCTTC. Protein: CASSEEAGYGYTF.

The chain carries TRBV6-5 and TRBJ2-7; 11 bases fit TRBD2. The V gene's germline CDR1 is MNHEY and CDR2 SVGAGI. J was trimmed by 6 bases and V by 0 bases; bases with no gene match: 7. The CDR3 covers 16 residues. The CDR3 DNA is TGTGCCAGCAGTTACTCCCCCCCTAGCGGGGGGCTCGAGCAGTACTTC. Translating it yields CASSYSPPSGGLEQYF.

The chain links TRBV9 to TRBJ2-5, with TRBD2 identical over 13 bases. CDR1 and CDR2 (germline): SGDLS, YYNGEE. Trimming took 2 bases from V and 5 from J; bases not matched to a gene: 6. There are 16 residues in the CDR3. The CDR3 DNA follows: TGTGCCAGCAGCGTTACTAGCGGGGGGGGAATTGAGACCCAGTACTTC. Translation: CASSVTSGGGIETQYF.

The rearrangement uses TRBV6-5 and TRBJ2-5; 11 nucleotides line up with TRBD2. V lost 10 bases and J lost 5; bases outside the gene matches: 9. Germline V CDR1 and CDR2: MNHEY, SVGAGI. The CDR3 is 14 amino acids. Here the CDR3 reads CAINSGRAPETQYF. The CDR3 bases are TGTGCCATAAATAGCGGGAGGGCCCCCGAGACCCAGTACTTC.

This chain links TRBV19 with TRBJ1-5, with 9 positions matching TRBD1. Losses at the gene ends were 3 bases for V and 0 bases for J; bases not matched to a gene: 12. This CDR3 comprises 19 residues. From germline, CDR1 is LNHDA and CDR2 SQIVND (reference sequence). The CDR3, as DNA: TGTGCCAGTAGTATCGGGACAGGGCGCTACCGGAATAGCAATCAGCCCCAGCATTTT. Amino acids: CASSIGTGRYRNSNQPQHF. Complete variable domain (other parts from reference TRBV19 and TRBJ1-5): DGGITQSPKYLFRKEGQNVTLSCEQNLNHDAMYWYRQDPGQGLRLIYYSQIVNDFQKGDIAEGYSVSREKKESFPLTVTSAQKNPTAFYLCASSIGTGRYRNSNQPQHFGDGTRLSIL.

DNA of the CDR3: TGCGCCAGCAGCCAAACACGGACAGGGGCACTACCGTACTTC. This encodes CASSQTRTGALPYF. V is TRBV4-1 and J is TRBJ2-7; 9 nucleotides match TRBD1. There are 14 residues in the CDR3. The V gene end was trimmed by 2 bases and the J gene end by 12 bases; junction bases not matched to a gene: 11. Germline loops: CDR1 MGHRA, CDR2 YSYEKL.